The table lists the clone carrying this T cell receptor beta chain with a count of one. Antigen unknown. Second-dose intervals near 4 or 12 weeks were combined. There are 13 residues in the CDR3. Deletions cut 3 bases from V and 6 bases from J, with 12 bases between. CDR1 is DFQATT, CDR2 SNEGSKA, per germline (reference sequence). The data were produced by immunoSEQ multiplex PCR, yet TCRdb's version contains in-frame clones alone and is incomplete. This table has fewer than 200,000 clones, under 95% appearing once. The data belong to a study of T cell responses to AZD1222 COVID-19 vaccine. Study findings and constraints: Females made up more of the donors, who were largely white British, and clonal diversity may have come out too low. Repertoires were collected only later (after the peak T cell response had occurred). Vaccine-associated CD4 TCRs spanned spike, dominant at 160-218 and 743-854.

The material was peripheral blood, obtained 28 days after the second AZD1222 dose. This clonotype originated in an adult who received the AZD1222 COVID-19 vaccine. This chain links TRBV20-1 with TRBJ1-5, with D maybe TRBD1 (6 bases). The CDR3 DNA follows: TGCAGTGCTAGTCGGCAGGGGAGTCAGCCCCAGCATTTT. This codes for CSASRQGSQPQHF.